This TCR beta chain appears in the sequencing data of a study of T cells after yellow fever vaccination. Across the study: SMART-Seq v4 Ultra Low Input prepared libraries from low-cell fractions. General study points: Only a small proportion of the clonotypes turned up in both the CD4 and the CD8 compartments, likely arising from convergent recombination. A secondary response was less intense yet reached its peak sooner, at day 5 versus 15.

Template switching by 5'RACE produced TCR cDNA, adding a universal primer site and UMIs. TCRdb re-derived calls from the 5' RACE reads in MiXCR, one entry per CDR3 protein. The sample lists hundreds of thousands of distinct CDR3 sequences; around 4.9% were seen once. This clonotype was counted many times. Its antigen is as yet unknown. Trimming removed 10 bases from V and 0 bases from J; junction bases left unmatched: 8. The CDR3 has 14 amino acids. Germline V gene sequence: CDR1 ENHRY, CDR2 SYGVKD. The sample consisted of CD4+ T cells sorted from PBMCs, taken on the day of the yellow fever booster vaccination. This chain uses TRBV10-3 with TRBJ1-1; the match to TRBD1 covers 7 bases. The origin of this receptor is a man aged 18 to 29 who received the YFV17D yellow fever vaccine. The DNA for the CDR3 is TGTGCCACCGGTACAGGGGTCATGAACACTGAAGCTTTCTTT. Amino acid sequence: CATGTGVMNTEAFF.